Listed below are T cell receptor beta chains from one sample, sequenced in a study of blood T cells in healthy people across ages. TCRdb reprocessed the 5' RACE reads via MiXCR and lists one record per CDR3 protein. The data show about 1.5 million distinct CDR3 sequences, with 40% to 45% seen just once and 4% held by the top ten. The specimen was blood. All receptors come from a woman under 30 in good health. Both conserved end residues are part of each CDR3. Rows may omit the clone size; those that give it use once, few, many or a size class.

CDR3aa: CAISTTGVLETQYF; j_gene: NA; abundance: NA; v_gene: TRBV10-3
CDR3aa: CASSRIVANTEAFF; j_gene: TRBJ1-1; abundance: NA; v_gene: TRBV4-2
CDR3aa: CASSQEADYSYEQYF; j_gene: TRBJ2-7; abundance: NA; v_gene: TRBV4-2
CDR3aa: CASTRRQGALTDTQYF; j_gene: TRBJ2-3; abundance: NA; v_gene: TRBV6-2/TRBV6-3
CDR3aa: CASSLDGRMNTEAFF; j_gene: TRBJ1-1; abundance: few; v_gene: TRBV11-2
CDR3aa: CASSTRTARAKNIQYF; j_gene: TRBJ2-4; abundance: NA; v_gene: TRBV6-5
CDR3aa: CASSQDRLAGGEQFF; j_gene: TRBJ2-1; abundance: NA; v_gene: TRBV4-3
CDR3aa: CASRTPGADEQFF; j_gene: TRBJ2-1; abundance: NA; v_gene: TRBV6-5
CDR3aa: CSVEVPGRNTEAFF; j_gene: TRBJ1-1; abundance: few; v_gene: TRBV29-1
CDR3aa: CASSNRELNIQYF; j_gene: TRBJ2-4; abundance: few; v_gene: TRBV5-1
CDR3aa: CASSERASGANVLTF; j_gene: TRBJ2-6; abundance: NA; v_gene: TRBV10-2
CDR3aa: CASGIAGDTDTQYF; j_gene: TRBJ2-3; abundance: few; v_gene: TRBV2
CDR3aa: CSVALSSSGNTIYF; j_gene: TRBJ1-3; abundance: NA; v_gene: TRBV29-1
CDR3aa: CASSGEGSEKLFF; j_gene: TRBJ1-4; abundance: NA; v_gene: TRBV2
CDR3aa: CASSLIQGASTEAFF; j_gene: TRBJ1-1; abundance: few; v_gene: TRBV7-9
CDR3aa: CVSSKSQGMWDTQYF; j_gene: TRBJ2-3; abundance: NA; v_gene: TRBV6-5
CDR3aa: CASRQVWSSNEQYF; j_gene: TRBJ2-5; abundance: NA; v_gene: TRBV2
CDR3aa: CSARWQTSSYEQYF; j_gene: TRBJ2-7; abundance: NA; v_gene: TRBV20-1
CDR3aa: CASSLRQDHEQFF; j_gene: TRBJ2-1; abundance: NA; v_gene: TRBV4-1
CDR3aa: CASSPYEGGIRQETQYF; j_gene: TRBJ2-5; abundance: NA; v_gene: TRBV3-1
CDR3aa: CASSSLAGAEQYF; j_gene: TRBJ2-7; abundance: once; v_gene: TRBV7-2
CDR3aa: CASSSIAGGPMNEQFF; j_gene: TRBJ2-1; abundance: NA; v_gene: TRBV11-2
CDR3aa: CSAPDRFSYEQYF; j_gene: TRBJ2-7; abundance: few; v_gene: TRBV20-1
CDR3aa: CASTSDGHASETQYF; j_gene: TRBJ2-5; abundance: NA; v_gene: TRBV9
CDR3aa: CASSLLSSRGMNTEAFF; j_gene: TRBJ1-1; abundance: NA; v_gene: TRBV27
CDR3aa: CASSQSPGTVNYNSPLHF; j_gene: TRBJ1-6; abundance: NA; v_gene: TRBV4-1
CDR3aa: CSAREVMSYNEQYF; j_gene: TRBJ2-7; abundance: once; v_gene: TRBV20-1
CDR3aa: CASGLVLIQVNEQFF; j_gene: TRBJ2-1; abundance: NA; v_gene: TRBV12-5
CDR3aa: CASNLDRVVGANVLTF; j_gene: TRBJ2-6; abundance: NA; v_gene: TRBV11-3
CDR3aa: CASSLEQGPGRYGYTF; j_gene: TRBJ1-2; abundance: NA; v_gene: TRBV7-2
CDR3aa: CASSLVSGVGQPQHF; j_gene: TRBJ1-5; abundance: few; v_gene: TRBV5-1
CDR3aa: CASSLGTLGTNEKLFF; j_gene: TRBJ1-4; abundance: few; v_gene: TRBV7-2
CDR3aa: CASSLTRAFVHEQYF; j_gene: TRBJ2-7; abundance: few; v_gene: TRBV7-2
CDR3aa: CASSGRGTGKNAFF; j_gene: TRBJ1-1; abundance: few; v_gene: TRBV5-4
CDR3aa: CSVVRGGTQFF; j_gene: TRBJ2-1; abundance: NA; v_gene: TRBV29-1
CDR3aa: CSVDGRLKKTEAFF; j_gene: TRBJ1-1; abundance: NA; v_gene: TRBV29-1
CDR3aa: CSAAGGETQYF; j_gene: NA; abundance: NA; v_gene: TRBV20-1
CDR3aa: CASSFTDGETQYF; j_gene: TRBJ2-5; abundance: NA; v_gene: TRBV5-1
CDR3aa: CASSLPGALETQYF; j_gene: TRBJ2-5; abundance: NA; v_gene: TRBV27
CDR3aa: CASSQVIGGAFYEQYF; j_gene: TRBJ2-7; abundance: NA; v_gene: TRBV3-1
CDR3aa: CSVEDQGTPNTEAFF; j_gene: TRBJ1-1; abundance: NA; v_gene: TRBV29-1